Below, one T cell receptor (beta chain) is given with its context. Its antigen is currently unknown. Germline lookup yields CDR1 MNHEY and CDR2 SMNVEV (reference sequence). The CDR3 length is 15 residues. Trimming removed 3 bases at V and 3 bases at J, with 15 bases between. The data stem from a study of cytomegalovirus exposure and HLA in healthy donors. Broader study findings: In an earlier analysis, most TCR beta V segments were productive about 87% or about 30% of the time. Analysis performed later showed TCR beta chains linked to HLA being more clonally expanded than equally common others.

The PCR was carried out with 60 Vbeta primers and 13 Jbeta primers. The method was immunoSEQ multiplex PCR; TCRdb's version includes in-frame clones alone and lacks a portion of them. The table includes approximately 270,000 clones, around 80% detected once. The chain combines TRBV27 with TRBJ2-7; a weak D match, TRBD2 (6 bases). The sample was PBMCs. The clonotype was recovered from a girl aged 2-15 years in good health and CMV-seronegative. The CDR3 is CASSLSGLRGYEQYF. CDR3 coding DNA: TGTGCCAGCAGTTTGAGCGGGCTAAGAGGCTACGAGCAGTACTTC.